The entry below describes one T cell receptor beta chain. Its antigen is unknown. The source of the sample is a study of cytomegalovirus exposure and HLA in healthy donors. Researchers ran the PCR with 60 Vbeta and 13 Jbeta primers. Clones were sequenced by immunoSEQ multiplex PCR, and TCRdb holds only the in-frame ones, with some missing. The table shows under 200,000 clones, with less than 85% occurring only once. The CDR3 loop spans 14 amino acids. CDR1 and CDR2 (germline): SGHTA, FQGNSA. V lost 7 bases and J lost 1, with 13 bases in between. Findings and caveats of the study: HLA alleles were associated with fewer than 20,000 TCR beta sequences in a later analysis at 0.05 false discovery rate. Sequencing likely caused a cluster of highly shared sequence variants. There were 150 to 200 TCR beta chains listed as cytomegalovirus-associated.

This chain uses TRBV7-2 with TRBJ1-1, with a tentative D call TRBD1 (6 bases). Source material: PBMCs. The TCR comes from a man aged 35 to 55 in good health and CMV-seronegative. CDR3: CASKTLGGNTEAFF. CDR3 DNA: TGTGCCAGCAAAACCCTAGGGGGGAACACTGAAGCTTTCTTT.